A selection of T cell receptor beta chains follows, all from one sample in a study of blood T cell repertoires in COVID-19. Data came from immunoSEQ multiplex PCR; TCRdb stores just in-frame clones and leaves some out. The data show over 300,000 clones, with roughly nine tenths seen just once and 5.5% to 7% held by the top ten. The sequencing input was PBMCs or T cells enriched from blood (not recorded which). Every receptor here comes from a woman in her thirties who had recovered from COVID-19. CDR3s include the opening cysteine and the closing phenylalanine or tryptophan. D genes are given only for firm matches. Size values are once, few and many counts, or a class for expanded clones, and some rows have none.

>-|TRBJ1-6|TRBD1|TRBV3-1/TRBV3-2
CASSQRDRQNSPLHF
TGTGCCAGCAGCCAAAGGGACAGGCAAAATTCACCCCTCCACTTT
>-|TRBJ2-7|-|TRBV27
CASSPGQTYEQYF
TGTGCCAGCAGTCCCGGACAAACCTACGAGCAGTACTTC
>-|TRBJ1-6|TRBD1|TRBV6-2/TRBV6-3
CASSRGQGGSPLHF
TGTGCCAGCAGCCGAGGACAGGGGGGCTCACCCCTCCACTTT
>-|TRBJ2-5|-|TRBV5-1
CASSLGATETQYF
TGCGCCAGCAGCTTAGGAGCGACGGAGACCCAGTACTTC
>-|TRBJ1-1|-|TRBV19
CVSRGWITNTEAFF
TGTGTCTCCAGGGGATGGATAACGAACACTGAAGCTTTCTTT
>-|TRBJ1-1|-|TRBV3-1/TRBV3-2
CASSQESRGAFF
TGTGCCAGCAGCCAAGAGTCCCGGGGGGCTTTCTTT
>-|TRBJ1-5|TRBD1|TRBV19
CASSRQGSNQPQHF
TGTGCCAGTAGTCGACAGGGAAGCAATCAGCCCCAGCATTTT
>-|TRBJ1-1|-|TRBV18
CASSPHIAGGNTEAFF
TGTGCCAGCTCACCACACATTGCGGGGGGGAACACTGAAGCTTTCTTT
>-|TRBJ1-4|TRBD1|TRBV3-1/TRBV3-2
CASSLTGTGEKLFF
TGTGCCAGCAGCCTGACCGGGACAGGGGAAAAACTGTTTTTT
>-|TRBJ2-5|TRBD2|TRBV10-2
CASSLALAGRVGAQYF
TGCGCCAGCAGTCTCGCCCTAGCGGGGCGGGTCGGGGCCCAGTACTTC
>-|TRBJ1-4|-|TRBV7-2
CASSRRTDEKLFF
TGTGCCAGCAGCCGCCGGACAGATGAAAAACTGTTTTTT
>few|TRBJ1-2|TRBD1|TRBV5-3
CARSFPGTGALANGYTF
TGTGCCAGAAGCTTTCCCGGGACAGGGGCCCTAGCGAATGGCTACACCTTC
>-|TRBJ2-7|TRBD1|TRBV9
CASSPRDRGAVQYF
TGTGCCAGCAGCCCCCGGGACAGGGGGGCGGTGCAGTACTTC
>once|TRBJ1-3|-|TRBV5-5
CASSLDGNWGNTIYF
TGTGCCAGCAGCTTGGATGGCAATTGGGGAAACACCATATATTTT
>once|TRBJ2-6|-|TRBV5-6
CASSDYRAGANVLTF
TGTGCCAGCAGCGATTACAGGGCTGGGGCCAACGTCCTGACTTTC
>-|TRBJ1-2|-|TRBV2
CASSEAGGRQGRYGYTF
TGTGCCAGCAGTGAAGCGGGGGGGCGCCAGGGCCGGTATGGCTACACCTTC
>-|TRBJ1-6|-|TRBV3-1/TRBV3-2
CASSQDLGRGNSPLHF
TGTGCCAGCAGCCAAGATCTTGGCAGGGGTAATTCACCCCTCCACTTT
>once|TRBJ1-6|TRBD1|TRBV7-6
CASSLTGGGYNSPLHF
TGTGCCAGCAGCTTGACAGGGGGCGGATATAATTCACCCCTCCACTTT
>-|TRBJ2-5|TRBD1|TRBV10-2
CASKDPGGLETQYF
TGCGCCAGCAAGGATCCAGGGGGCTTGGAGACCCAGTACTTC
>-|TRBJ1-6|-|TRBV5-1
CASSLGPPGSSYNSPLHF
TGCGCCAGCAGCCTCGGACCCCCTGGGAGCTCCTATAATTCACCCCTCCACTTT
>-|TRBJ2-5|TRBD2|TRBV7-2
CASSFANPPSAGGQETQYF
TGTGCCAGCAGCTTCGCAAATCCCCCCTCGGCGGGGGGTCAAGAGACCCAGTACTTC
>-|TRBJ1-2|TRBD1|TRBV18
CASSQGQGGYGYTF
TGTGCCAGCTCCCAAGGACAGGGTGGCTATGGCTACACCTTC
>-|TRBJ2-7|TRBD1|TRBV3-1/TRBV3-2
CASSPRTGEYEQYF
TGTGCCAGCAGCCCTCGGACAGGGGAGTACGAGCAGTACTTC
>-|TRBJ2-7|TRBD2|TRBV11-1
CASSSTAGNEQYF
TGTGCCAGCAGCTCAACAGCGGGGAACGAGCAGTACTTC
>few|TRBJ1-5|-|TRBV7-8
CASSLTDSPNQPQHF
TGTGCCAGCAGCTTAACGGACAGCCCCAATCAGCCCCAGCATTTT
>-|TRBJ1-1|-|TRBV27
CASSLSPGLGPEAFF
TGTGCCAGCAGTTTATCTCCGGGGTTGGGCCCTGAAGCTTTCTTT
>-|TRBJ1-5|-|TRBV10-3
CAISIERGGNQPQHF
TGTGCCATCAGTATCGAGCGGGGGGGCAATCAGCCCCAGCATTTT
>few|TRBJ1-2|TRBD1|TRBV30
CAWEDRGRGYTF
TGTGCCTGGGAGGACAGGGGTCGGGGCTACACCTTC
>-|TRBJ2-2|TRBD2|TRBV3-1/TRBV3-2
CASSYLAGEINTGELFF
TGTGCCAGCAGCTACCTAGCGGGGGAGATAAACACCGGGGAGCTGTTTTTT
>-|TRBJ1-1|TRBD1|TRBV4-2
CASSQEGTVNTEAFF
TGTGCCAGCAGCCAAGAAGGGACAGTCAACACTGAAGCTTTCTTT
>few|TRBJ1-2|TRBD1|TRBV29-1
CSVEFWQGASYGYTF
TGCAGCGTTGAGTTCTGGCAGGGGGCTAGCTATGGCTACACCTTC
>-|TRBJ1-2|-|TRBV30
CAWSRGTYQGSYTF
TGTGCCTGGAGTCGCGGGACTTATCAAGGGAGCTACACCTTC
>-|TRBJ1-4|-|TRBV4-3
CASSQELTATNEKLFF
TGCGCCAGCAGCCAAGAATTGACAGCAACTAATGAAAAACTGTTTTTT
>-|TRBJ1-1|-|TRBV5-1
CASSPEPQGTDAEAFF
TGCGCCAGCAGCCCAGAACCGCAGGGTACTGACGCTGAAGCTTTCTTT
>-|TRBJ1-1|-|TRBV7-8
CASTANWWQGILNTEAFF
TGTGCCAGCACCGCCAACTGGTGGCAGGGGATACTGAACACTGAAGCTTTCTTT
>few|TRBJ2-3|-|TRBV27
CASSQGVDTQYF
TGTGCCAGCTCGCAGGGTGTAGATACGCAGTATTTT
>-|TRBJ2-3|-|TRBV18
CASSPNTSTDTQYF
TGTGCCAGCTCACCAAATACTAGCACAGATACGCAGTATTTT
>-|TRBJ1-6|TRBD1|TRBV6-2/TRBV6-3
CASSTLGTALNSPLHF
TGTGCCAGCAGTACCTTAGGGACAGCCCTAAATTCACCCCTCCACTTT
>-|TRBJ1-5|TRBD1|TRBV5-6
CASSQKDRGPYQPQHF
TGTGCCAGCAGCCAGAAGGACAGGGGGCCGTATCAGCCCCAGCATTTT
>-|TRBJ2-5|-|TRBV4-3
CASSQEAGVGETQYF
TGCGCCAGCAGCCAAGAGGCAGGGGTTGGGGAGACCCAGTACTTC
>-|TRBJ1-5|-|TRBV7-2
CASSPNNQPQHF
TGTGCCAGCAGCCCCAACAATCAGCCCCAGCATTTT
>-|TRBJ1-2|-|TRBV21-1
CASSALRGGPLANYGYTF
TGTGCCAGCAGCGCATTAAGGGGAGGGCCGCTGGCTAACTATGGCTACACCTTC
>few|TRBJ2-7|TRBD1|TRBV10-3
CAIRSQGGTYEQYF
TGTGCCATCAGGTCACAGGGGGGAACATACGAGCAGTACTTC
>-|TRBJ1-2|-|TRBV2
CASSVGGYGYTF
TGTGCCAGCAGTGTAGGGGGATATGGCTACACCTTC
>-|TRBJ1-1|TRBD1|TRBV6-1
CASSEGGRGLTEAFF
TGTGCCAGCAGTGAAGGAGGCAGGGGGTTGACTGAAGCTTTCTTT
>once|TRBJ1-1|-|TRBV27
CASSPRGGTGAFF
TGTGCCAGCAGTCCCCGGGGGGGAACTGGGGCTTTCTTT
>-|TRBJ1-2|TRBD1|TRBV6-1
CASSEITRTGDGYTF
TGTGCCAGCAGTGAAATTACAAGGACAGGGGATGGCTACACCTTC
>-|TRBJ1-6|-|TRBV18
CASSPLPGLHDSPLHF
TGTGCCAGCTCCCCTTTACCCGGGTTACACGATTCACCCCTCCACTTT